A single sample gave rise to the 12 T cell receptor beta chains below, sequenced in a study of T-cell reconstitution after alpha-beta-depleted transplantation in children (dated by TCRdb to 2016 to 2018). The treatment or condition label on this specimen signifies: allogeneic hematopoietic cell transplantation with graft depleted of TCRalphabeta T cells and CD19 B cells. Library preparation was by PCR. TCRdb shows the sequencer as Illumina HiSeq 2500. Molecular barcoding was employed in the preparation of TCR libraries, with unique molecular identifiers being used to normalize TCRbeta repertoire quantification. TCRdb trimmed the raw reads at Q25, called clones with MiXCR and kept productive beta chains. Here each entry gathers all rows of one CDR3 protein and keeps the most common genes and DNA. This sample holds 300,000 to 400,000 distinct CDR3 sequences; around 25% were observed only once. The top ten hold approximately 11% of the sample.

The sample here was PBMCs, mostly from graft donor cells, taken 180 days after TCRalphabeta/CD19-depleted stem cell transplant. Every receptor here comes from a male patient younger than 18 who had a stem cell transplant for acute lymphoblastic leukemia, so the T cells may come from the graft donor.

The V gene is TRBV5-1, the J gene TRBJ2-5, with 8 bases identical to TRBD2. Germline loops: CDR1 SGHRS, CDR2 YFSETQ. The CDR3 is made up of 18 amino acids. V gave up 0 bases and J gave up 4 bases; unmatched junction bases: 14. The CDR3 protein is CASSLGGTMAGGRETQYF. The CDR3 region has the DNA TGCGCCAGCAGCTTGGGGGGAACTATGGCGGGAGGACGAGAGACCCAGTACTTC.

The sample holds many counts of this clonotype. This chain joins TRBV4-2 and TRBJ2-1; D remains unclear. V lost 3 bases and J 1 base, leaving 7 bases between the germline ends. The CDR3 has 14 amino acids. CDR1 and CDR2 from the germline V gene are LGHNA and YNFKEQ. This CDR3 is CASSQPRSYNEQFF. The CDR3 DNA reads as TGTGCCAGCAGCCAGCCTCGGTCCTACAATGAGCAGTTCTTC.

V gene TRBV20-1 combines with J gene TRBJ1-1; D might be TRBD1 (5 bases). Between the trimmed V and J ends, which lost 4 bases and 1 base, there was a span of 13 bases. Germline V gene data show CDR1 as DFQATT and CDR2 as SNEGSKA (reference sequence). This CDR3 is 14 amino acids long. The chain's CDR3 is CSAIGARGNTEAFF. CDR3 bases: TGCAGTGCTATCGGGGCACGGGGGAACACTGAAGCTTTCTTT.

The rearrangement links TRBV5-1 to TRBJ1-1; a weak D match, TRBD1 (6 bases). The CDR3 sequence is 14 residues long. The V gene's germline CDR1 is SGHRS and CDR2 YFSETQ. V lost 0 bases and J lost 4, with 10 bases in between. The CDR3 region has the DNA TGCGCCAGCAGCTTGGTGGGCAGGGGCACTGAAGCTTTCTTT. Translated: CASSLVGRGTEAFF.

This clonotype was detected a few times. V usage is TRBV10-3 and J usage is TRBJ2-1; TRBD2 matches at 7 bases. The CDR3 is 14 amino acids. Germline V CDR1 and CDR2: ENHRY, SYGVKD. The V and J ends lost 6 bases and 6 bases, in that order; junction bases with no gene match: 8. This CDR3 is CAISREVLFNEQFF. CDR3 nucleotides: TGTGCCATCAGCCGGGAGGTCCTCTTCAATGAGCAGTTCTTC.

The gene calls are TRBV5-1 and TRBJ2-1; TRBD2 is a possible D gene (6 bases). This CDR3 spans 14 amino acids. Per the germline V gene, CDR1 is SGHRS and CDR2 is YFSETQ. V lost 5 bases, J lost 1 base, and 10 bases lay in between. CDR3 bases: TGCGCCAGCAGAAGCGGGCCTTCCTACAATGAGCAGTTCTTC. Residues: CASRSGPSYNEQFF.

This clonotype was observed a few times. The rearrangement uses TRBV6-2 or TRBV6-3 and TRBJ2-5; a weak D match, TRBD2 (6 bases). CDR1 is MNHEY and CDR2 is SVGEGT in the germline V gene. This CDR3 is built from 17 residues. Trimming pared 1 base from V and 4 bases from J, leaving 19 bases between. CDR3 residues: CASSYFTPREKRETQYF. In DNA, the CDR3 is TGTGCCAGCAGTTACTTTACCCCCCGGGAGAAAAGAGAGACCCAGTACTTC.

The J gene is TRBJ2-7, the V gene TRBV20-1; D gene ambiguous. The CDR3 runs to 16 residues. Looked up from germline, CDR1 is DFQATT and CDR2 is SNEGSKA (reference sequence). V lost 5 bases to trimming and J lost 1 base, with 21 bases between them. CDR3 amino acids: CSARDSKTLSSYEQYF. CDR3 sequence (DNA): TGCAGTGCTCGCGATTCAAAGACCCTTTCGTCCTACGAGCAGTACTTC.

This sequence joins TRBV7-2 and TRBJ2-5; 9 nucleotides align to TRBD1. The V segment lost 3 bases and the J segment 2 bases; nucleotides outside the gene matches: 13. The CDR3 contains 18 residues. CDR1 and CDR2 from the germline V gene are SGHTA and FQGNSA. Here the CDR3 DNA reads TGTGCCAGCAGCTTGGGGCTTTGGTTGGGACAGGGTCAAGAGACCCAGTACTTC. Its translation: CASSLGLWLGQGQETQYF.

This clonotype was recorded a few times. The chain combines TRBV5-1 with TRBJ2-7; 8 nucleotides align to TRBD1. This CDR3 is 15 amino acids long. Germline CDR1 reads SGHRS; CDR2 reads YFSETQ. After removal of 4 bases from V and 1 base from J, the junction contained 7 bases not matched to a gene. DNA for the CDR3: TGCGCCAGCAGCCGTCAGGGGGCGATATCCTACGAGCAGTACTTC. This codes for CASSRQGAISYEQYF.

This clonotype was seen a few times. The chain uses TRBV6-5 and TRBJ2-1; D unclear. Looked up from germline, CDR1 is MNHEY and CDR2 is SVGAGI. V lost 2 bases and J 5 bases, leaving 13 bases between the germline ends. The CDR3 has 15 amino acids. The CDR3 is CASSYGPRGDNEQFF. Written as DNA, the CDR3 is TGTGCCAGCAGTTACGGTCCGAGAGGCGACAATGAGCAGTTCTTC.

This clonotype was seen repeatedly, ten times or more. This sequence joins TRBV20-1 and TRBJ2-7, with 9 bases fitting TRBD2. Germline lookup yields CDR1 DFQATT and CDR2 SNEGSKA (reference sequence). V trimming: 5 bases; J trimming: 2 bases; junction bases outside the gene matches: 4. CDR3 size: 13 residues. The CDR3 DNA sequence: TGCAGTGCTCGAGCGGGAGGAACCTACGAGCAGTACTTC. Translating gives CSARAGGTYEQYF.